The 26 T cell receptor beta chains reported below all come from one sample, sequenced in a study of cytomegalovirus exposure and HLA in healthy donors. TCRdb's copy holds only in-frame clones and misses some; the assay was immunoSEQ multiplex PCR. The sample shows about 130,000 clones, 85% to 90% of them seen only once. The source material was PBMCs. The receptors shown here come from a young woman in good health and CMV-seronegative.

The chain uses TRBV5-1 and TRBJ2-2, with 10 bases fitting TRBD2. The CDR3 spans 18 residues. The junction had 11 bases not matched to a gene; V was cut back by 0 bases and J by 6 bases. Germline CDR1 and CDR2: SGHRS and YFSETQ. In DNA form, the CDR3 reads TGCGCCAGCAGCTTGGGACGGCTAGCGGGAGATCTGGCCGGGGAGCTGTTTTTT. Residues: CASSLGRLAGDLAGELFF.

The chain combines TRBV10-2 with TRBJ1-5; no clear D gene. Germline V CDR1 and CDR2: WSHSY, SAAADI. V lost 1 base to trimming and J lost 0 bases, with 7 bases between them. CDR3 length: 15 residues. The DNA for the CDR3 is TGCGCCAGCAGTGAGTGGAGGGATAGCAATCAGCCCCAGCATTTT. It translates to CASSEWRDSNQPQHF.

This clone occurred once. V and J are TRBV5-4 and TRBJ2-5; possible D gene TRBD2, 6 bases. The CDR3 is 14 residues long. The V and J ends lost 1 base and 3 bases respectively, with 10 bases between them. The germline gives CDR1 SGHNT, CDR2 YYREEE (reference sequence). The DNA for the CDR3 is TGTGCCAGCAGCTTGACCGGGGGTAAAGAGACCCAGTACTTC. Its translation: CASSLTGGKETQYF.

The chain carries TRBV6-1 and TRBJ2-1, with TRBD1 matching 7 bases. Trimming took 5 bases from V and 0 from J; bases not matched to a gene: 1. Germline loops: CDR1 MNHNS, CDR2 SASEGT. The CDR3 spans 14 residues. CDR3 sequence (DNA): TGTGCCAGCAGTCACAGGGGCTCCTACAATGAGCAGTTCTTC. Residues: CASSHRGSYNEQFF.

The chain's CDR3 is CASSYQGNTEAFF. As DNA, the CDR3 is TGTGCCAGCAGTTACCAGGGGAACACTGAAGCTTTCTTT. The chain is built from TRBV6-5 and TRBJ1-1, with D possibly TRBD1 on 5 matching bases. Trimming left V 2 bases short and J 1 base short, with 5 bases between. Germline V lookup: CDR1 MNHEY, CDR2 SVGAGI. The CDR3 consists of 13 residues.

The V call is TRBV27, the J call TRBJ1-1, with D possibly being TRBD1 (5 bases). Looked up from germline, CDR1 is MNHEY and CDR2 is SMNVEV (reference sequence). The CDR3 spans 17 residues. Trimming shortened V by 5 bases and J by 4 bases, and 23 bases separated the two germline ends. CDR3 sequence (DNA): TGTGCCAGCAGTCCACGCCCTCGGGGGATTCCGGGCACTGAAGCTTTCTTT. Its protein product is CASSPRPRGIPGTEAFF.

J is TRBJ1-4 and V is TRBV6-5; tentative D call: TRBD1 (5 bases). The CDR3 consists of 14 residues. CDR1 is MNHEY, CDR2 SVGAGI, per germline. The V end was cut by 0 bases, the J end by 7 bases, with 9 bases between. CDR3 nucleotide sequence: TGTGCCAGCAGTTACTCGCGGGGCGGTGAAAAACTGTTTTTT. Translation: CASSYSRGGEKLFF.

The chain couples TRBV28 to TRBJ1-2; 7 bases are shared with TRBD1. Looked up from germline, CDR1 is MDHEN and CDR2 is SYDVKM. The trim removed 3 bases at V and 8 bases at J, leaving 15 bases unmatched. This CDR3 has 16 residues. In DNA form, the CDR3 reads TGTGCCAGCAGTTTCTTGGATAAAGGGGGCGTCGGAGGCTACACCTTC. Amino acids: CASSFLDKGGVGGYTF.

The chain has TRBV7-9 and TRBJ2-7, with TRBD1 as a possible D gene (6 bases). This CDR3 spans 14 amino acids. Trimming left V 6 bases short and J 0 bases short, with 12 bases between. Per germline, CDR1 SEHNR and CDR2 FQNEAQ (reference sequence). CDR3 coding DNA: TGTGCCAGCAGTTTGGACAGCTACTCCTACGAGCAGTACGTC. Translation gives CASSLDSYSYEQYV.

This clone was counted a few times. The rearrangement uses TRBV20-1 and TRBJ1-1, with D perhaps matching TRBD1 (5 bases). V was clipped by 4 bases and J by 8 bases, with 11 bases between them. The germline CDR1 and CDR2 sequences are DFQATT and SNEGSKA (reference sequence). This CDR3 contains 11 residues. In nucleotides, the CDR3 is TGCAGTGCTATGAGACAGACCGAAGCTTTCTTT. Translating gives CSAMRQTEAFF.

This sequence joins TRBV27 and TRBJ2-5; 10 bases map to TRBD2. Germline V gene sequence: CDR1 MNHEY, CDR2 SMNVEV (reference sequence). CDR3 length equals 14 residues. V lost 8 bases and J lost 2; bases outside the gene matches: 5. CDR3 sequence: CASLLAGVQETQYF. The CDR3 coding sequence is TGTGCCAGCCTTCTAGCGGGAGTTCAAGAGACCCAGTACTTC.

This clone has just a few counts. The rearrangement links TRBV13 to TRBJ1-1; possibly TRBD1 for D (5 bases). Trimming stripped 1 base from V and 2 bases from J, with 8 bases between. CDR1 is PRHDT, CDR2 FYEKMQ, per germline (reference sequence). This CDR3 has 14 amino acids. CDR3 nucleotide sequence: TGTGCCAGCAGCTTAGCCAGGGCCAACACTGAAGCTTTCTTT. This gives the protein CASSLARANTEAFF.

J is TRBJ2-1 and V is TRBV25-1; possible D gene TRBD1, 5 bases. V dropped 1 base and J dropped 2 bases, with 12 bases sitting between them. The length of the CDR3 is 16 residues. The germline V gene has CDR1 MGHDK and CDR2 SYGVNS. CDR3 DNA: TGTGCCAGCAGTGAATCTGATAGGGGCCCCTACAATGAGCAGTTCTTC. As protein: CASSESDRGPYNEQFF.

J is TRBJ2-3 and V is TRBV27; D gene uncertain. The CDR3 is 14 amino acids. Germline CDR1 is MNHEY and CDR2 is SMNVEV (reference sequence). V shed 6 bases and J shed 3 bases, with 13 bases lying between them. CDR3 loop: CASSLPGWTDTQYF. In DNA form, the CDR3 reads TGTGCCAGCAGCCTTCCCGGTTGGACAGATACGCAGTATTTT.

The chain uses TRBV11-2 and TRBJ2-2; D is possibly TRBD1 (5 bases). The length of the CDR3 is 16 residues. Germline loops: CDR1 SGHAT, CDR2 FQNNGV. V gave up 4 bases and J gave up 5 bases, with 17 bases separating them. CDR3 region: CASSSPRYQGTGELFF. In nucleotides, the CDR3 is TGTGCCAGCAGCTCCCCCAGGTACCAGGGAACCGGGGAGCTGTTTTTT.

The chain couples TRBV4-3 to TRBJ2-3; 11 nucleotides match TRBD2. The CDR3 is 19 amino acids. Germline V gene sequence: CDR1 LGHNA, CDR2 YSLEER. Trimming at V came to 0 bases and at J to 4 bases, leaving 12 bases not matched to a gene. CDR3 region: CASSQDAWLAGGVPDTQYF. CDR3 nucleotides: TGCGCCAGCAGCCAAGATGCGTGGCTAGCGGGAGGAGTCCCAGATACGCAGTATTTT.

The rearrangement joins TRBV2 to TRBJ1-1, with D possibly matching TRBD1 (6 bases). Germline values: CDR1 SNHLY, CDR2 FYNNEI. CDR3 length equals 14 residues. Between the trimmed V and J ends, which lost 6 bases and 1 base, there was a span of 12 bases. Here the CDR3 DNA reads TGTGCCAGCAGACAGGGTAGAGGGAACACTGAAGCTTTCTTT. It codes for CASRQGRGNTEAFF.

The CDR3 spells CASSSWEQETQYF. The DNA for the CDR3 is TGTGCCAGCAGCTCCTGGGAGCAAGAGACCCAGTACTTC. The chain carries TRBV5-6 and TRBJ2-5, with D tentatively TRBD2 (5 bases). V was shortened by 3 bases and J by 2 bases, with 8 bases between the two germline ends. The CDR3 runs 13 residues. In germline, CDR1 is SGHDT, CDR2 YYEEEE.

This clone appeared a single time. This rearrangement joins TRBV6-5 to TRBJ1-2, with 7 bases that match TRBD1. Germline CDR1 reads MNHEY; CDR2 reads SVGAGI. V trimming: 8 bases; J trimming: 3 bases; junction bases outside the gene matches: 9. The CDR3 runs 14 residues. CDR3 sequence (DNA): TGTGCCAGCTCTAGGACAGGCGGAGACTATGGCTACACCTTC. The encoded protein is CASSRTGGDYGYTF.

The chain is built from TRBV29-1 and TRBJ1-1, with D uncertain. The CDR3 is 13 amino acids. Germline CDR1 SQVTM, CDR2 ANQGSEA. V was clipped by 0 bases and J by 10 bases, with 15 bases between them. For the CDR3, the DNA is TGCAGCGTTGAAGATCCGACGACTGATGGAGCTTTCTTT. Its protein product is CSVEDPTTDGAFF.

This sequence joins TRBV15 and TRBJ2-3; no clear D. Trimming took off 1 base at V and 0 bases at J, with 14 bases between the two ends. The V gene's germline CDR1 is LNHNV and CDR2 YYDKDF (reference sequence). CDR3 length equals 17 residues. The CDR3 sequence: CATSRGSLLTSTDTQYF. Written as DNA, the CDR3 is TGTGCCACCAGCAGAGGCTCACTCCTTACTAGCACAGATACGCAGTATTTT.

The chain uses TRBV6-6 and TRBJ1-1; D is undetermined. Trimming pared 4 bases from V and 1 base from J, leaving 13 bases between. This CDR3 has 15 residues. The germline CDR1 and CDR2 sequences are MNHNY and SVGAGI (reference sequence). CDR3: CASSWAFEGNTEAFF. The DNA for the CDR3 is TGTGCCAGCAGTTGGGCATTCGAGGGGAACACTGAAGCTTTCTTT.

J is TRBJ2-3 and V is TRBV7-9, with TRBD2 as a possible D gene (5 bases). Trimming removed 10 bases at V and 0 bases at J, with 20 bases between. This CDR3 is built from 16 residues. Germline-derived CDR1 and CDR2 are SEHNR and FQNEAQ (reference sequence). The CDR3 region has the DNA TGTGCCACCTCAGCGGCGGTCACATATAGCACAGATACGCAGTATTTT. It encodes CATSAAVTYSTDTQYF.

The V and J genes are TRBV19 and TRBJ1-2; 8 nucleotides line up with TRBD1. Germline V gives CDR1 LNHDA, CDR2 SQIVND (reference sequence). J lost 8 bases, V lost 5 bases, and 19 bases had no gene match. This CDR3 has 17 residues. The chain's CDR3 is CASSAPIGTGTYRGYTF. The CDR3 nucleotides are TGTGCCAGTAGTGCGCCCATCGGGACAGGAACTTATAGGGGCTACACCTTC.

This clone has more than one count but fewer than ten. V usage is TRBV5-1 and J usage is TRBJ1-6, with 10 bases identical to TRBD1. This CDR3 spans 15 amino acids. V was clipped by 0 bases and J by 8 bases; unmatched bases: 2. Germline V gene sequence: CDR1 SGHRS, CDR2 YFSETQ. The chain's CDR3 is CASSLAGQGYSPLHF. Written as DNA, the CDR3 is TGCGCCAGCAGCTTGGCGGGACAGGGGTATTCACCCCTCCACTTT.

J is TRBJ1-2 and V is TRBV7-9; tentative D call: TRBD1 (6 bases). CDR1 is SEHNR and CDR2 is FQNEAQ in the germline V gene (reference sequence). V shed 8 bases and J shed 7 bases, with 23 bases lying between them. This CDR3 has 15 residues. CDR3 DNA sequence: TGTGCCAGCCGCCCCTTACGGACAGCTGTGGGTGGCTACACCTTC. Its translation is CASRPLRTAVGGYTF.